This entry concerns a single T cell receptor (beta chain). Its cognate antigen is unknown. This sample was taken from a study of T cell responses to AZD1222 COVID-19 vaccine. Profiled with immunoSEQ multiplex PCR; TCRdb holds only in-frame clones, not every one. This table has approximately 74,000 clones, 75% to 90% appearing once. Germline values: CDR1 SGHDT, CDR2 YYEEEE. This CDR3 spans 16 amino acids. Between the trimmed V and J ends, which lost 2 bases and 7 bases, there was a span of 16 bases. Study-wide results and limits: All repertoire sampling was performed exclusively after the peak T cell response.

This TCR derives from an adult who received the AZD1222 COVID-19 vaccine. Sequenced material: peripheral blood, taken 28 days after the second AZD1222 dose. The chain uses TRBV5-6 and TRBJ1-6, with D hard to call. The CDR3 reads CASSFSLGTANSPLHF. For the CDR3, the DNA is TGTGCCAGCAGCTTTAGCTTAGGTACAGCCAATTCACCCCTCCACTTT.